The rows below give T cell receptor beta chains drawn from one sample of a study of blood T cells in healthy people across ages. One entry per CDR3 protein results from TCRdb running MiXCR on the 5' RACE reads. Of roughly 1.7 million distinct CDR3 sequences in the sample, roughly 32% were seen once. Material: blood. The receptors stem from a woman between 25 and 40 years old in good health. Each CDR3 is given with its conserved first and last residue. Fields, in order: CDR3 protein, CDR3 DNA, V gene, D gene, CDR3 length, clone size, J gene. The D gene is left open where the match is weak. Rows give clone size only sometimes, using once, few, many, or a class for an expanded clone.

CASSQGGGQGVYEQYF	TGTGCCAGCAGCCAAGGTGGGGGACAGGGGGTCTACGAGCAGTACTTC	TRBV14	TRBD1	16	NA	TRBJ2-7
CASSYGPGRGSPLHF	TGTGCCAGCAGTTACGGGCCCGGCAGGGGTTCACCCCTCCACTTT	TRBV2	NA	15	NA	TRBJ1-6
CASSPGGTHIGYEQYF	TGTGCCAGCAGCCCTGGGGGGACCCATATTGGATACGAGCAGTACTTC	TRBV13	NA	16	few	TRBJ2-7
CASSEGWRYQETQYF	TGTGCCAGCAGTGAAGGTTGGAGGTACCAAGAGACCCAGTACTTC	TRBV6-1	NA	15	few	TRBJ2-5
CATSRGWGGNTEAFF	TGTGCCACCAGCAGAGGTTGGGGCGGGAACACTGAAGCTTTCTTT	TRBV15	NA	15	NA	TRBJ1-1
CASSPTWTGSTDTQYF	TGTGCCAGCAGCCCCACATGGACGGGATCGACAGATACGCAGTATTTT	TRBV12-3/TRBV12-4	NA	16	NA	TRBJ2-3
CASSTGGAEAFF	TGTGCCAGCTCCACAGGGGGGGCTGAAGCTTTCTTT	TRBV5-6	TRBD1	12	NA	TRBJ1-1
CATLADTQYF	TGTGCCACACTTGCAGATACGCAGTATTTT	TRBV10-3	NA	10	NA	TRBJ2-3
CASNRGLDEQFF	TGTGCCAGCAACAGGGGGCTTGATGAGCAGTTCTTC	TRBV27	TRBD1	12	few	TRBJ2-1
CASGPRRNTEAFF	TGCGCCAGCGGCCCAAGAAGGAACACTGAAGCTTTCTTT	TRBV5-1	NA	13	few	TRBJ1-1
CSARDVGTATYEQYF	TGCAGTGCTAGAGACGTGGGGACGGCAACCTACGAGCAGTACTTC	TRBV20-1	NA	15	many	TRBJ2-7
CASSFHPTEVVSYEQYF	TGTGCCAGCAGCTTTCACCCGACGGAGGTGGTATCCTACGAGCAGTACTTC	TRBV11-1	NA	17	NA	TRBJ2-7
CASSPARTGVGYNEQFF	TGTGCCAGCAGCCCGGCTAGGACGGGCGTGGGGTACAATGAGCAGTTCTTC	TRBV14	NA	17	NA	TRBJ2-1
CSALLGLAVKEQYF	TGCAGTGCCTTACTGGGACTAGCTGTAAAAGAGCAGTACTTC	TRBV20-1	TRBD2	14	many	TRBJ2-7
CASSLGPHTATRRGYEQYF	TGTGCCAGCAGCCTTGGACCACACACCGCGACACGAAGGGGCTACGAGCAGTACTTC	TRBV7-6	NA	19	NA	TRBJ2-7
CASSSLGGNYEQYF	TGTGCCAGCAGTTCCCTGGGGGGTAACTACGAGCAGTACTTC	TRBV6-6	NA	14	NA	TRBJ2-7
CSGRQGNYNEQFF	TGCAGCGGGAGACAGGGAAATTACAATGAGCAGTTCTTC	TRBV29-1	TRBD1	13	many	TRBJ2-1
CSAEGHWNTEAFF	TGCAGCGCGGAAGGCCATTGGAACACTGAAGCTTTCTTT	TRBV29-1	NA	13	NA	TRBJ1-1
CSVVEPTKGGETQYF	TGCAGCGTTGTAGAGCCCACAAAAGGCGGAGAGACCCAGTACTTC	TRBV29-1	NA	15	NA	TRBJ2-5
CASSLGGTVHNEQFF	TGTGCCAGCAGCTTAGGCGGGACTGTCCACAATGAGCAGTTCTTC	TRBV7-7	NA	15	once	TRBJ2-1
CASSSAGERGYTF	TGTGCCAGCAGCTCGGCAGGGGAGCGTGGCTACACCTTC	TRBV11-2	NA	13	NA	TRBJ1-2
CSAFRGNTEAFF	TGCAGTGCTTTTCGGGGGAACACTGAAGCTTTCTTT	TRBV20-1	NA	12	NA	TRBJ1-1
CSARDPGRQLADSSYNEQFF	TGCAGTGCTAGAGACCCGGGACGGCAACTAGCGGACAGCTCCTACAATGAGCAGTTCTTC	TRBV20-1	TRBD2	20	NA	TRBJ2-1
CASSIGAPSSYNEQFF	TGTGCCAGTAGTATAGGGGCCCCGAGCTCCTACAATGAGCAGTTCTTC	TRBV19	NA	16	NA	TRBJ2-1
CATSDSEPANTGELFF	TGTGCCACCAGTGATTCTGAGCCAGCGAACACCGGGGAGCTGTTTTTT	TRBV24-1	NA	16	NA	TRBJ2-2
CSARDFSGEWQFF	TGCAGTGCTAGAGATTTCTCGGGAGAGTGGCAGTTCTTC	TRBV20-1	NA	13	NA	TRBJ2-1
CASSGTAGLAVTYEQYF	TGTGCCAGCAGCGGGACGGCTGGACTAGCGGTCACCTACGAGCAGTACTTC	TRBV7-6	TRBD2	17	few	TRBJ2-7
CAWTEVSGANVLTF	TGTGCCTGGACTGAGGTGTCCGGGGCCAACGTCCTGACTTTC	TRBV30	NA	14	NA	TRBJ2-6
CASSYSGRGAYGYTF	TGTGCCAGCAGTTACTCCGGCAGGGGTGCCTATGGCTACACCTTC	TRBV6-5	NA	15	few	TRBJ1-2
CASSYLAGAQETQYF	TGTGCCAGCAGCTACTTAGCGGGGGCCCAAGAGACCCAGTACTTC	TRBV7-3	TRBD2	15	few	TRBJ2-5
CASSQRFLYGYTF	TGTGCCAGCAGCCAACGGTTCCTCTATGGCTACACCTTC	TRBV3-1	NA	13	once	TRBJ1-2
CASSLDLGVYVGYTF	TGTGCCAGCAGCTTAGATCTGGGAGTCTATGTTGGCTACACCTTC	TRBV7-9	NA	15	NA	TRBJ1-2
CASSFLRPYEQYF	TGTGCCAGCAGTTTTCTGCGGCCCTACGAGCAGTACTTC	TRBV12-3/TRBV12-4	NA	13	many	TRBJ2-7
CASSLDWADYGYTF	TGTGCCAGCAGCTTAGATTGGGCTGACTATGGCTACACCTTC	TRBV7-2	NA	14	few	TRBJ1-2
CASSPAGTGVPGTDTQYF	TGTGCCAGCAGCCCCGCCGGGACAGGGGTCCCTGGCACAGATACGCAGTATTTT	TRBV7-3	TRBD1	18	NA	TRBJ2-3
CASGRTSGLSTDTQYF	TGTGCCAGCGGACGGACTAGCGGGCTTAGCACAGATACGCAGTATTTT	TRBV9	TRBD2	16	NA	TRBJ2-3
CASSFTTGNYGYTF	TGTGCCAGCAGCTTTACCACAGGCAACTATGGCTACACCTTC	TRBV7-2	NA	14	NA	TRBJ1-2
CASSPETSGGNEQFF	TGTGCCAGCAGCCCCGAGACTAGCGGGGGCAATGAGCAGTTCTTC	TRBV7-2	TRBD2	15	few	TRBJ2-1
CATSRGGTPAGNEQFF	TGTGCCACCAGCAGAGGGGGGACTCCCGCCGGCAATGAGCAGTTCTTC	TRBV15	NA	16	NA	TRBJ2-1
CASSQGHRTYNEQFF	TGCGCCAGCAGCCAAGGCCATCGGACCTACAATGAGCAGTTCTTC	TRBV4-1	NA	15	many	TRBJ2-1
CASAGGRGAGTQYF	TGTGCCAGCGCCGGGGGTCGGGGGGCCGGTACGCAGTATTTT	TRBV11-2	NA	14	NA	TRBJ2-3
CASSPGGTLSYNEQFF	TGTGCCAGCAGCCCCGGAGGGACTCTCTCCTACAATGAGCAGTTCTTC	TRBV6-6	NA	16	NA	TRBJ2-1
CASSLVGPSSPTDTQYF	TGTGCCAGCAGTTTAGTGGGGCCCAGCTCCCCAACAGATACGCAGTATTTT	TRBV12-3/TRBV12-4	NA	17	few	TRBJ2-3
CASSALQGAHEKLFF	TGTGCCAGCAGTGCGCTACAGGGGGCGCATGAAAAACTGTTTTTT	TRBV12-3/TRBV12-4	TRBD1	15	once	TRBJ1-4
CASSPGTSGGPDTQYF	TGTGCCAGCAGCCCCGGGACTAGCGGGGGGCCGGATACGCAGTATTTT	TRBV6-5	TRBD2	16	once	TRBJ2-3
CASSESTGLLAYGYTF	TGCGCCAGCAGTGAGTCGACAGGGCTGCTGGCTTATGGCTACACCTTC	TRBV10-2	TRBD1	16	few	TRBJ1-2
CAISDGGGADTQYF	TGTGCCATCAGTGATGGGGGTGGCGCAGATACGCAGTATTTT	TRBV10-3	NA	14	few	TRBJ2-3